The 29 T cell receptor beta chains below all came from one sample that was sequenced in a study of shared clonotypes between healthy human individuals. Using immunoSEQ multiplex PCR, the repertoire was profiled, and TCRdb retains in-frame clones only, with some absent. The sample yields approximately 1,500,000 clones, more than 95% seen once. The source material was naive CD4+ T cells sorted from blood. Subset indicated: CD45RA+ positively selected. These TCRs come from a man under 40 in good health.

V gene TRBV27 combines with J gene TRBJ1-5; D remains unclear. The germline V gene encodes CDR1 MNHEY and CDR2 SMNVEV (reference sequence). Trimming removed 6 bases from V and 3 bases from J, with 9 bases in between. The length of the CDR3 is 13 residues. CDR3 amino acids: CASRSNHNQPQHF. DNA of the CDR3: TGTGCCAGCAGATCCAATCACAATCAGCCCCAGCATTTT.

This chain uses TRBV28 with TRBJ1-1; TRBD1 might be the D (5 bases). CDR1 and CDR2 (germline): MDHEN, SYDVKM. There are 14 residues in the CDR3. Trimming took off 3 bases at V and 5 bases at J, with 13 bases between the two ends. CDR3 bases: TGTGCCAGCAGTTTTTCCGGCAGGGAGACTGAAGCTTTCTTT. It codes for CASSFSGRETEAFF.

The rearrangement joins TRBV14 to TRBJ2-1, with 11 bases aligning to TRBD2. This CDR3 is 18 amino acids long. In germline, CDR1 is SGHDN, CDR2 FVKESK. The V and J ends lost 0 bases and 2 bases, in that order; junction bases with no gene match: 6. The CDR3 reads CASSQDGRLAGTYNEQFF. The CDR3 bases are TGTGCCAGCAGCCAAGACGGTAGACTAGCGGGGACCTACAATGAGCAGTTCTTC.

The rearrangement links TRBV2 to TRBJ1-2; 9 nucleotides agree with TRBD1. The CDR3 has 16 amino acids. Germline V gives CDR1 SNHLY, CDR2 FYNNEI. Losses at the gene ends were 4 bases for V and 0 bases for J; bases not matched to a gene: 6. The CDR3: CASSAGTGRSNYGYTF. The CDR3 nucleotides are TGTGCCAGCAGTGCCGGGACAGGGAGGTCTAACTATGGCTACACCTTC.

The rearrangement joins TRBV19 to TRBJ2-5; D gene unclear. This CDR3 is built from 13 residues. With 3 bases removed from V and 5 bases from J, the gap between germline ends came to 10 bases. Looked up from germline, CDR1 is LNHDA and CDR2 is SQIVND (reference sequence). The CDR3 loop is CASSIVDLETQYF. The CDR3 DNA reads as TGTGCCAGTAGTATCGTAGATTTGGAGACCCAGTACTTC.

This chain links TRBV5-1 with TRBJ2-3, with 7 nucleotides matching TRBD1. Germline assignment: CDR1 SGHRS and CDR2 YFSETQ. V lost 2 bases, J lost 2 bases, and 5 bases stayed unmatched. The CDR3 contains 15 residues. CDR3 loop: CASSFTGTATDTQYF. The CDR3 region has the DNA TGCGCCAGCAGCTTTACCGGGACAGCCACAGATACGCAGTATTTT.

The chain joins TRBV7-6 to TRBJ1-5; TRBD1 aligns across 8 bases. J lost 7 bases, V lost 5 bases, and 7 bases had no gene match. This CDR3 region has 14 residues. Germline V gene data show CDR1 as SGHVS and CDR2 as FNYEAQ. The CDR3 loop is CASSPLDRGQPQHF. CDR3 nucleotide sequence: TGTGCCAGCAGCCCCCTAGACAGGGGCCAGCCCCAGCATTTT.

The chain's CDR3 is CASSPSTYSSYTF. The CDR3 coding sequence is TGTGCCAGTAGCCCTTCTACCTACTCTAGCTACACCTTC. This sequence joins TRBV19 and TRBJ1-2; D call uncertain. CDR3 size: 13 residues. V lost 6 bases, J lost 9 bases, and 17 bases lay in between. Germline loops: CDR1 LNHDA, CDR2 SQIVND (reference sequence).

This rearrangement joins TRBV7-8 to TRBJ2-5; 11 bases match TRBD2. Germline CDR1 reads SGHVS; CDR2 reads FQNEAQ. V lost 5 bases and J lost 2; bases outside the gene matches: 7. This CDR3 region has 16 residues. As DNA, the CDR3 is TGTGCCAGCAGCCCCAGGACTAGCGGGTATCAAGAGACCCAGTACTTC. It is translated as CASSPRTSGYQETQYF. Together with reference TRBV7-8 and TRBJ2-5, the CDR3 gives the full variable domain: GAGVSQSPRYKVAKRGQDVALRCDPISGHVSLFWYQQALGQGPEFLTYFQNEAQLDKSGLPSDRFFAERPEGSVSTLKIQRTQQEDSAVYLCASSPRTSGYQETQYFGPGTRLLVL.

V gene TRBV10-1 combines with J gene TRBJ2-1, with 7 bases that match TRBD1. Germline CDR1 is WNHNN and CDR2 is SYGVQD (reference sequence). V shed 1 base and J 7 bases; nucleotides not matched to a gene: 7. The CDR3 spans 15 residues. The DNA for the CDR3 is TGCGCCAGCAGTGAGTACAGGGGCGAGGAGAATGAGCAGTTCTTC. Protein: CASSEYRGEENEQFF.

This chain links TRBV18 with TRBJ2-3; D uncertain. V was clipped by 3 bases and J by 2 bases, with 9 bases between them. The CDR3 covers 14 residues. Germline CDR1 reads KGHSH; CDR2 reads LQKENI. The CDR3 sequence: CASSPALNTDTQYF. CDR3 bases: TGTGCCAGCTCACCGGCCCTAAACACAGATACGCAGTATTTT. The full variable domain, with the rest looked up from reference TRBV18 and TRBJ2-3, is NAGVMQNPRHLVRRRGQEARLRCSPMKGHSHVYWYRQLPEEGLKFMVYLQKENIIDESGMPKERFSAEFPKEGPSILRIQQVVRGDSAAYFCASSPALNTDTQYFGPGTRLTVL.

The CDR3, as DNA: TGTGCCAGCAGCGTCACAGGGACCACTGAAGCTTTCTTT. Translated: CASSVTGTTEAFF. The rearrangement uses TRBV9 and TRBJ1-1, with D perhaps matching TRBD1 (6 bases). V gave up 2 bases and J gave up 4 bases, with 9 bases separating them. CDR1 and CDR2 from the germline V gene are SGDLS and YYNGEE. This CDR3 region has 13 residues.

The chain couples TRBV5-1 to TRBJ2-2, with D possibly TRBD2 on 6 matching bases. The V and J ends lost 0 bases and 4 bases respectively, with 13 bases between them. This CDR3 comprises 16 residues. Germline values: CDR1 SGHRS, CDR2 YFSETQ. Written as DNA, the CDR3 is TGCGCCAGCAGCTTGGAGGGACTCCCGACCACCGGGGAGCTGTTTTTT. Translated: CASSLEGLPTTGELFF.

The chain links TRBV7-6 to TRBJ1-2; a weak D match, TRBD1 (5 bases). The V end was cut by 5 bases, the J end by 4 bases, with 14 bases between. CDR3 length equals 14 residues. CDR1 is SGHVS and CDR2 is FNYEAQ in the germline V gene. The CDR3 DNA reads as TGTGCCAGCAGCCAACGGGGGGATTTCTATGGCTACACCTTC. Amino acid sequence: CASSQRGDFYGYTF.

V and J are TRBV5-5 and TRBJ2-7; no definite D call. CDR1 and CDR2 (germline): SGHKS, YYEKEE (reference sequence). V lost 1 base, J lost 0 bases, and 5 bases lay in between. The CDR3 is made up of 13 amino acids. The CDR3 loop is CASSLKGSYEQYF. The CDR3 DNA sequence: TGTGCCAGCAGCTTGAAGGGCTCCTACGAGCAGTACTTC.

This chain uses TRBV15 with TRBJ2-7, with D perhaps TRBD1 (6 bases). Deletions cut 0 bases from V and 10 bases from J, with 19 bases between. Germline lookup yields CDR1 LNHNV and CDR2 YYDKDF (reference sequence). This CDR3 contains 15 residues. For the CDR3, the DNA is TGTGCCACCAGCAGAGATAAACTTAGGGGGACCGAACAGTACTTC. This codes for CATSRDKLRGTEQYF. The whole variable domain, filled in from reference TRBV15 and TRBJ2-7, reads DAMVIQNPRYQVTQFGKPVTLSCSQTLNHNVMYWYQQKSSQAPKLLFHYYDKDFNNEADTPDNFQSRRPNTSFCFLDIRSPGLGDTAMYLCATSRDKLRGTEQYFGPGTRLTVT.

The V gene is TRBV5-6, the J gene TRBJ2-3; 7 bases agree with TRBD2. CDR1 and CDR2 from the germline V gene are SGHDT and YYEEEE. This CDR3 has 19 amino acids. The V and J ends lost 5 bases and 0 bases, in that order; junction bases with no gene match: 18. The CDR3 DNA follows: TGTGCCAGCAGTTATGGACTAGTTTCGTTCCCGTCTAGCACAGATACGCAGTATTTT. Translation: CASSYGLVSFPSSTDTQYF.

V and J are TRBV28 and TRBJ2-3, with TRBD2 as a possible D gene (6 bases). The germline V and J ends were trimmed by 2 bases and 2 bases, with 17 bases remaining between them. The CDR3 loop spans 17 amino acids. Germline V gives CDR1 MDHEN, CDR2 SYDVKM. The CDR3 DNA sequence: TGTGCCAGCAGTTTACAATTGCGGGGCGTGTACACAGATACGCAGTATTTT. Its protein is CASSLQLRGVYTDTQYF.

This clone was recorded once. The genes are TRBV7-8 and TRBJ2-3, with D uncertain. CDR3 length: 15 amino acids. Looked up from germline, CDR1 is SGHVS and CDR2 is FQNEAQ. The V end lost 5 bases, the J end lost 1 base, and 13 bases lay between the germline ends. The chain's CDR3 is CASSHNPQGTDTQYF. The CDR3 nucleotides read TGTGCCAGCAGCCACAACCCCCAGGGCACAGATACGCAGTATTTT.

The chain uses TRBV28 and TRBJ1-2; 8 nucleotides line up with TRBD1. CDR1 and CDR2 (germline): MDHEN, SYDVKM. After removal of 2 bases from V and 3 bases from J, the junction contained 8 bases not matched to a gene. The CDR3 consists of 16 residues. CDR3 in amino acids: CASSLAGGVWHYGYTF. The CDR3 DNA sequence: TGTGCCAGCAGTTTAGCAGGGGGCGTTTGGCACTATGGCTACACCTTC.

The gene calls are TRBV7-2 and TRBJ1-5, with TRBD1 as a possible D gene (5 bases). Germline V gene data show CDR1 as SGHTA and CDR2 as FQGNSA. The length of the CDR3 is 14 residues. Trimming cost V 5 bases and J 6 bases, with 14 bases left between them. CDR3 nucleotides: TGTGCCAGCAGCCTAAACACGGGGGGTCAGCCCCAGCATTTT. This gives the protein CASSLNTGGQPQHF.

This clone was seen once. J is TRBJ2-4 and V is TRBV4-1; 11 positions match TRBD2. Germline V lookup: CDR1 MGHRA, CDR2 YSYEKL. J lost 1 base, V lost 4 bases, and 15 bases had no gene match. The CDR3 extends over 20 amino acids. The CDR3 coding sequence is TGCGCCAGCAGCCCGGGCGCCTTAGCGGGAGGGCCGAAGGCCAAAAACATTCAGTACTTC. This codes for CASSPGALAGGPKAKNIQYF.

The J gene is TRBJ2-1, the V gene TRBV30; 12 bases map to TRBD2. The CDR3 contains 15 residues. The J segment lost 5 bases and the V segment lost 4 bases, leaving 6 bases of the junction unmatched. Germline CDR1 and CDR2: GTSNPN and SVGIG (reference sequence). This CDR3 reads CAWTLTSGRNNEQFF. The CDR3 coding sequence is TGTGCCTGGACCTTAACTAGCGGGAGGAACAATGAGCAGTTCTTC.

V and J are TRBV18 and TRBJ2-2; 7 bases fit TRBD1. There are 15 residues in the CDR3. The V gene end was trimmed by 3 bases and the J gene end by 6 bases; junction bases not matched to a gene: 7. Looked up from germline, CDR1 is KGHSH and CDR2 is LQKENI. In DNA, the CDR3 is TGTGCCAGCTCACCCCGACAGGGTAATTCCGGGGAGCTGTTTTTT. It translates to CASSPRQGNSGELFF. The full variable domain, its missing parts supplied by reference TRBV18 and TRBJ2-2, is NAGVMQNPRHLVRRRGQEARLRCSPMKGHSHVYWYRQLPEEGLKFMVYLQKENIIDESGMPKERFSAEFPKEGPSILRIQQVVRGDSAAYFCASSPRQGNSGELFFGEGSRLTVL.

The chain recombines TRBV11-2 with TRBJ2-4, with 7 positions matching TRBD1. The germline CDR1 and CDR2 sequences are SGHAT and FQNNGV. The CDR3 totals 14 residues. The trim removed 5 bases at V and 6 bases at J, leaving 7 bases unmatched. CDR3 in DNA: TGTGCCAGCAGCCTACAACAGGGGACAAACATTCAGTACTTC. It yields the protein CASSLQQGTNIQYF.

As regards this clone: This sample includes further DNA sequences coding for the same CDR3. The V gene is TRBV15, the J gene TRBJ2-7, with 8 bases aligning to TRBD1. The CDR3 runs to 15 residues. V was pared by 3 bases and J by 2 bases, with 6 bases of the junction left unmatched. Germline assignment: CDR1 LNHNV and CDR2 YYDKDF (reference sequence). CDR3 in amino acids: CATSRGTGQAYEQYF. The DNA for the CDR3 is TGTGCCACCAGCAGGGGCACGGGACAGGCCTACGAGCAGTACTTC.

Only one count was recorded for this clone. CDR3 coding DNA: TGTGCTAGTGGTTTGGTTGGGCATCGTGGCTACACCTTC. Translation: CASGLVGHRGYTF. The rearrangement links TRBV12-5 to TRBJ1-2; D remains ambiguous. This CDR3 has 13 amino acids. Germline V CDR1 and CDR2: LGHNT, FRNRAP. Between the trimmed V and J ends, which lost 0 bases and 7 bases, there was a span of 9 bases.

This chain uses TRBV5-1 with TRBJ2-5, with 12 bases identical to TRBD2. J gave up 5 bases and V 0 bases, and 5 bases lay outside the gene matches. The CDR3 runs 16 residues. From germline, CDR1 is SGHRS and CDR2 YFSETQ. The CDR3 spells CASSLATSGSSETQYF. The CDR3 DNA sequence: TGCGCCAGCAGCTTGGCGACTAGCGGGAGTAGTGAGACCCAGTACTTC.

The CDR3 region has the DNA TGCAGCGTTTTGAGGTTTCGGGATGACACTGAAGCTTTCTTT. This codes for CSVLRFRDDTEAFF. V is TRBV29-1 and J is TRBJ1-1; D is undetermined. Trimming shortened V by 5 bases and J by 3 bases, and 16 bases separated the two germline ends. CDR1 SQVTM and CDR2 ANQGSEA come from the germline V gene. This CDR3 region has 14 residues.